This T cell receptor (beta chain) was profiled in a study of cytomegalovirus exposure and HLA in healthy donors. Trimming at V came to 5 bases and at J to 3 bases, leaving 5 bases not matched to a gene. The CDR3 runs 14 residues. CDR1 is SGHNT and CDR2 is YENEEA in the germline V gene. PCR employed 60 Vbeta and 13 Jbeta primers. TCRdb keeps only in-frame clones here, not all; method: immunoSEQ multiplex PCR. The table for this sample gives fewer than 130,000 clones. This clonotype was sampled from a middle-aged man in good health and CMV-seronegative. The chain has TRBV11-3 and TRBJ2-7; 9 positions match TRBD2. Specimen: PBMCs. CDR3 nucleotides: TGTGCCAGCAGCCGTAGCGGGGGCCTCTACGAGCAGTACTTC. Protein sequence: CASSRSGGLYEQYF.